The 23 T cell receptor beta chains below were found in one sample sequenced in a study of shared T cell receptors in the human thymus. Assay used: immunoSEQ multiplex PCR; TCRdb lists only in-frame clones, some missing. There are 500,000 to 550,000 clones in the sample; more than 75% occur only once, and 0.01% to 0.015% lies in the top ten. The same data also contributed to another study, on human thymus T cells.

The sample taken for sequencing was thymocytes. These receptors were obtained from a boy in the first two years of life with a congenital heart defect.

The rearrangement links TRBV19 to TRBJ1-2, with a possible D match to TRBD1 (6 bases). V was cut by 8 bases and J by 3 bases, with 16 bases left in between. This CDR3 is 14 amino acids long. Germline CDR1 and CDR2: LNHDA and SQIVND (reference sequence). The CDR3 sequence: CASGRQGRDYGYTF. CDR3 coding DNA: TGTGCCAGTGGCAGGCAGGGGCGCGACTATGGCTACACCTTC.

The J gene is TRBJ2-3, the V gene TRBV30; 8 bases align to TRBD2. The germline CDR1 and CDR2 sequences are GTSNPN and SVGIG (reference sequence). This CDR3 contains 15 residues. Trimming took 1 base from V and 5 from J; bases not matched to a gene: 8. The CDR3 here is CAWSEFERELDTQYF. The CDR3 DNA sequence: TGTGCCTGGAGTGAGTTTGAGCGGGAGTTAGATACGCAGTATTTT. The entire variable domain, with the rest obtained from reference TRBV30 and TRBJ2-3, is as follows: SQTIHQWPATLVQPVGSPLSLECTVEGTSNPNLYWYRQAAGRGLQLLFYSVGIGQISSEVPQNLSASRPQDRQFILSSKKLLLSDSGFYLCAWSEFERELDTQYFGPGTRLTVL.

This clone has a handful of counts. This rearrangement joins TRBV6-5 to TRBJ1-2; tentative D call: TRBD1 (6 bases). V was shortened by 0 bases and J by 7 bases, with 18 bases between the two germline ends. From germline, CDR1 is MNHEY and CDR2 SVGAGI. CDR3 size: 16 residues. CDR3 coding DNA: TGTGCCAGCAGTTACTCGGCCGCACAGGGTTATTGTGGCTACACCTTC. Translation: CASSYSAAQGYCGYTF.

A few counts support this clone. V gene TRBV29-1 combines with J gene TRBJ2-1; D may be TRBD1 (6 bases). V was cut by 1 base and J by 4 bases, with 14 bases left in between. The length of the CDR3 is 15 residues. Germline V gene lookup returns CDR1 SQVTM and CDR2 ANQGSEA. The CDR3 nucleotides read TGCAGCGTTGAAGTTATGGGGGCGTGGTACAATGAGCAGTTCTTC. Its translation: CSVEVMGAWYNEQFF.

CDR3 loop: CASTSLGSYGYTF. The CDR3 bases are TGTGCCAGCACTTCGCTCGGTTCCTATGGCTACACCTTC. V gene TRBV27 combines with J gene TRBJ1-2; D unclear. Between the trimmed V and J ends, which lost 7 bases and 4 bases, there was a span of 13 bases. There are 13 residues in the CDR3. CDR1 is MNHEY, CDR2 SMNVEV, per germline (reference sequence).

This clone was seen a few times. CDR3 amino acids: CASSSGTAIYGYTF. The CDR3 region has the DNA TGTGCCAGCAGCTCCGGGACAGCGATTTATGGCTACACCTTC. The chain carries TRBV5-4 and TRBJ1-2, with 7 bases lining up with TRBD1. J lost 5 bases, V lost 3 bases, and 7 bases had no gene match. The CDR3 spans 14 residues. Germline V gene lookup returns CDR1 SGHNT and CDR2 YYREEE (reference sequence).

This chain links TRBV30 with TRBJ2-1; 7 nucleotides agree with TRBD1. CDR3 size: 15 residues. Trimming took 3 bases from V and 2 from J; bases not matched to a gene: 7. Germline V CDR1 and CDR2: GTSNPN, SVGIG (reference sequence). The CDR3: CAWSIDRVAYNEQFF. The CDR3 DNA reads TGTGCCTGGAGCATTGACAGGGTGGCCTACAATGAGCAGTTCTTC.

This chain links TRBV5-1 with TRBJ2-7; TRBD2 aligns across 13 bases. This CDR3 has 16 residues. Germline V gene lookup returns CDR1 SGHRS and CDR2 YFSETQ. The ends lost 0 bases at V and 5 bases at J; junction bases unmatched: 5. CDR3 region: CASSLGTSGSRHEQYF. CDR3 bases: TGCGCCAGCAGCTTGGGGACTAGCGGGAGTCGGCACGAGCAGTACTTC.

Written as DNA, the CDR3 is TGTGCCACCAGCAGAGATGGGAGGGGAAGCAATCAGCCCCAGCATTTT. Protein sequence: CATSRDGRGSNQPQHF. This chain uses TRBV15 with TRBJ1-5, with D perhaps TRBD1 (5 bases). V dropped 0 bases and J dropped 1 base, with 10 bases sitting between them. Germline V lookup: CDR1 LNHNV, CDR2 YYDKDF (reference sequence). This CDR3 region has 16 residues.

The chain carries TRBV4-3 and TRBJ1-2; 7 nucleotides agree with TRBD1. Losses at the gene ends were 0 bases for V and 2 bases for J; bases not matched to a gene: 9. The CDR3 is 17 residues long. Germline V gene data show CDR1 as LGHNA and CDR2 as YSLEER. CDR3 DNA: TGCGCCAGCAGCCAAGATCGTCGGTTAGGGGGCAACTATGGCTACACCTTC. It is translated as CASSQDRRLGGNYGYTF.

The V gene is TRBV5-6, the J gene TRBJ2-1; tentatively, D is TRBD1 (5 bases). V lost 1 base and J lost 5, with 16 bases in between. This CDR3 spans 16 amino acids. Germline lookup yields CDR1 SGHDT and CDR2 YYEEEE. The DNA of the CDR3 is TGTGCCAGCAGCTTGAGGCCGGCGGAGACAGACAATGAGCAGTTCTTC. This sequence encodes CASSLRPAETDNEQFF.

This chain uses TRBV5-1 with TRBJ2-2; tentative D call: TRBD1 (5 bases). The V gene's germline CDR1 is SGHRS and CDR2 YFSETQ. The V gene lost 3 bases and the J gene lost 3 bases, with 18 bases spanning the gap. This CDR3 is 17 amino acids long. CDR3 nucleotide sequence: TGCGCCAGCAGCTCGGCACATTCAGGGAATTACACCGGGGAGCTGTTTTTT. Residues: CASSSAHSGNYTGELFF.

The chain is built from TRBV11-2 and TRBJ2-1, with D maybe TRBD1 (6 bases). This CDR3 comprises 16 residues. Trimming took off 5 bases at V and 6 bases at J, with 20 bases between the two ends. The germline V gene has CDR1 SGHAT and CDR2 FQNNGV. The CDR3 nucleotides are TGTGCCAGCAGCCCAGAAGGGACAAGGGGATCCAATGAGCAGTTCTTC. Protein sequence: CASSPEGTRGSNEQFF. The entire variable domain, with the rest obtained from reference TRBV11-2 and TRBJ2-1, is as follows: EAGVAQSPRYKIIEKRQSVAFWCNPISGHATLYWYQQILGQGPKLLIQFQNNGVVDDSQLPKDRFSAERLKGVDSTLKIQPAKLEDSAVYLCASSPEGTRGSNEQFFGPGTRLTVL.

The sample holds one count of this clone. The chain recombines TRBV9 with TRBJ1-2; D is undetermined. The germline gives CDR1 SGDLS, CDR2 YYNGEE. The V and J ends lost 6 bases and 3 bases respectively, with 9 bases between them. The CDR3 loop spans 12 amino acids. CDR3 protein: CASTPGHYGYTF. CDR3 sequence (DNA): TGTGCCAGCACCCCTGGCCACTATGGCTACACCTTC.

The J gene is TRBJ2-7, the V gene TRBV6-5; maybe TRBD2 (6 bases). This CDR3 is built from 13 residues. Germline V CDR1 and CDR2: MNHEY, SVGAGI. The V end lost 6 bases, the J end lost 1 base, and 10 bases lay between the germline ends. DNA of the CDR3: TGTGCCAGCAGGGACTACGCTTCCTACGAGCAGTACTTC. Translated: CASRDYASYEQYF.

Here the CDR3 reads CASTQIPAGTRNIQYF. In nucleotides, the CDR3 is TGTGCCAGCACCCAAATTCCAGCGGGAACGAGAAACATTCAGTACTTC. The rearrangement joins TRBV6-6 to TRBJ2-4; TRBD2 aligns across 7 bases. CDR1 is MNHNY and CDR2 is SVGAGI in the germline V gene (reference sequence). The CDR3 is 16 residues long. V was pared by 7 bases and J by 6 bases, with 15 bases of the junction left unmatched.

This clone was detected only once. The chain combines TRBV15 with TRBJ1-1; no clear D. Germline V gene sequence: CDR1 LNHNV, CDR2 YYDKDF (reference sequence). The CDR3 runs 12 residues. The germline V and J ends were trimmed by 1 base and 8 bases, with 8 bases remaining between them. The CDR3 DNA is TGTGCCACCAGCAGAGGAGGCAGAGAAGCTTTCTTT. Translating gives CATSRGGREAFF.

CDR3 loop: CASSQVSGLAGLQDRTDTQYF. In nucleotides, the CDR3 is TGTGCCAGCAGCCAAGTGTCAGGACTAGCGGGATTACAGGACCGCACAGATACGCAGTATTTT. This chain links TRBV4-2 with TRBJ2-3; 12 nucleotides match TRBD2. J was trimmed by 1 base and V by 1 base; bases with no gene match: 15. Germline-derived CDR1 and CDR2 are LGHNA and YNFKEQ. The CDR3 loop spans 21 amino acids.

The chain carries TRBV5-4 and TRBJ2-3, with 11 bases matching TRBD2. This CDR3 has 16 amino acids. Germline lookup yields CDR1 SGHNT and CDR2 YYREEE (reference sequence). Losses at the gene ends were 1 base for V and 2 bases for J; bases not matched to a gene: 3. CDR3 nucleotide sequence: TGTGCCAGCAGCTTGAATAGCGGGAGGGTCACAGATACGCAGTATTTT. Translating gives CASSLNSGRVTDTQYF. The whole variable domain, remainder taken from reference TRBV5-4 and TRBJ2-3, is ETGVTQSPTHLIKTRGQQVTLRCSSQSGHNTVSWYQQALGQGPQFIFQYYREEENGRGNFPPRFSGLQFPNYSSELNVNALELDDSALYLCASSLNSGRVTDTQYFGPGTRLTVL.

This clone came up a few times. This chain connects TRBV9 to TRBJ1-2, with TRBD1 identical over 7 bases. Germline CDR1 and CDR2: SGDLS and YYNGEE. The CDR3 is made up of 15 amino acids. The junction had 11 bases not matched to a gene; V was cut back by 4 bases and J by 5 bases. Written as DNA, the CDR3 is TGTGCCAGCAGCCCCCTCGAGGGGGCCGGGTATGGCTACACCTTC. Encoded protein: CASSPLEGAGYGYTF.

This clone has a single count. The chain links TRBV19 to TRBJ2-7; 9 bases agree with TRBD1. The V gene end was trimmed by 0 bases and the J gene end by 6 bases; junction bases not matched to a gene: 9. The CDR3 has 16 amino acids. Germline V CDR1 and CDR2: LNHDA, SQIVND (reference sequence). The CDR3 spells CASSIDLPTGGGEQYF. The CDR3 nucleotides are TGTGCCAGTAGTATAGATCTCCCGACAGGGGGTGGCGAGCAGTACTTC.

The chain links TRBV10-1 to TRBJ2-2; possibly TRBD1 for D (5 bases). V gave up 6 bases and J gave up 9 bases, with 17 bases separating them. In germline, CDR1 is WNHNN, CDR2 SYGVQD (reference sequence). The CDR3 contains 14 residues. The CDR3: CASSDRARARELFF. The CDR3 DNA reads TGCGCCAGCAGCGACAGAGCCAGGGCCCGGGAGCTGTTTTTT.

The V and J genes are TRBV4-2 and TRBJ2-7; 8 bases agree with TRBD2. V lost 2 bases to trimming and J lost 3 bases; unmatched junction nucleotides: 9. This CDR3 comprises 16 residues. Germline lookup yields CDR1 LGHNA and CDR2 YNFKEQ. CDR3 nucleotide sequence: TGTGCCAGCAGCCAACAGATCGGGACTAGTTGCTACGAGCAGTACTTC. It specifies CASSQQIGTSCYEQYF.